This T cell receptor beta chain was observed in a study of blood T cell repertoires in COVID-19. Study at large: PBMCs, B-cell-depleted T cells, or T cells provided the cDNA or gDNA that made up the material.

Cohort assignment relied on participant-reported clinical history. Each exposed participant met a COVID-19 case in the 2 weeks preceding study entry. Methods used by the authors: Using reference gene primer amplification, nucleated cell counts were estimated. Profiled with immunoSEQ multiplex PCR; TCRdb holds only in-frame clones, not every one. The V and J calls and clone size were taken over from that table, and D and trimming were inferred from the DNA. The sample includes about 300,000 clones, 85% to 90% of them seen just once. Germline-derived CDR1 and CDR2 are SGHAT and FQNNGV. The CDR3 is 18 residues long. Between the trimmed V and J ends, which lost 3 bases and 0 bases, there was a span of 17 bases.

This clonotype originated in a woman between 45 and 65 years old who had been exposed to COVID-19. Sequencing was performed on PBMCs or T cells enriched from blood (not recorded which). The chain uses TRBV11-2 and TRBJ2-2; D is perhaps TRBD1 (6 bases). The CDR3 DNA is TGTGCCAGCAGCTTGCCCCTAACCGGGACACCGAACACCGGGGAGCTGTTTTTT. Encoded protein: CASSLPLTGTPNTGELFF. Using reference TRBV11-2 and TRBJ2-2 for the parts outside the CDR3, the full variable domain is EAGVAQSPRYKIIEKRQSVAFWCNPISGHATLYWYQQILGQGPKLLIQFQNNGVVDDSQLPKDRFSAERLKGVDSTLKIQPAKLEDSAVYLCASSLPLTGTPNTGELFFGEGSRLTVL.